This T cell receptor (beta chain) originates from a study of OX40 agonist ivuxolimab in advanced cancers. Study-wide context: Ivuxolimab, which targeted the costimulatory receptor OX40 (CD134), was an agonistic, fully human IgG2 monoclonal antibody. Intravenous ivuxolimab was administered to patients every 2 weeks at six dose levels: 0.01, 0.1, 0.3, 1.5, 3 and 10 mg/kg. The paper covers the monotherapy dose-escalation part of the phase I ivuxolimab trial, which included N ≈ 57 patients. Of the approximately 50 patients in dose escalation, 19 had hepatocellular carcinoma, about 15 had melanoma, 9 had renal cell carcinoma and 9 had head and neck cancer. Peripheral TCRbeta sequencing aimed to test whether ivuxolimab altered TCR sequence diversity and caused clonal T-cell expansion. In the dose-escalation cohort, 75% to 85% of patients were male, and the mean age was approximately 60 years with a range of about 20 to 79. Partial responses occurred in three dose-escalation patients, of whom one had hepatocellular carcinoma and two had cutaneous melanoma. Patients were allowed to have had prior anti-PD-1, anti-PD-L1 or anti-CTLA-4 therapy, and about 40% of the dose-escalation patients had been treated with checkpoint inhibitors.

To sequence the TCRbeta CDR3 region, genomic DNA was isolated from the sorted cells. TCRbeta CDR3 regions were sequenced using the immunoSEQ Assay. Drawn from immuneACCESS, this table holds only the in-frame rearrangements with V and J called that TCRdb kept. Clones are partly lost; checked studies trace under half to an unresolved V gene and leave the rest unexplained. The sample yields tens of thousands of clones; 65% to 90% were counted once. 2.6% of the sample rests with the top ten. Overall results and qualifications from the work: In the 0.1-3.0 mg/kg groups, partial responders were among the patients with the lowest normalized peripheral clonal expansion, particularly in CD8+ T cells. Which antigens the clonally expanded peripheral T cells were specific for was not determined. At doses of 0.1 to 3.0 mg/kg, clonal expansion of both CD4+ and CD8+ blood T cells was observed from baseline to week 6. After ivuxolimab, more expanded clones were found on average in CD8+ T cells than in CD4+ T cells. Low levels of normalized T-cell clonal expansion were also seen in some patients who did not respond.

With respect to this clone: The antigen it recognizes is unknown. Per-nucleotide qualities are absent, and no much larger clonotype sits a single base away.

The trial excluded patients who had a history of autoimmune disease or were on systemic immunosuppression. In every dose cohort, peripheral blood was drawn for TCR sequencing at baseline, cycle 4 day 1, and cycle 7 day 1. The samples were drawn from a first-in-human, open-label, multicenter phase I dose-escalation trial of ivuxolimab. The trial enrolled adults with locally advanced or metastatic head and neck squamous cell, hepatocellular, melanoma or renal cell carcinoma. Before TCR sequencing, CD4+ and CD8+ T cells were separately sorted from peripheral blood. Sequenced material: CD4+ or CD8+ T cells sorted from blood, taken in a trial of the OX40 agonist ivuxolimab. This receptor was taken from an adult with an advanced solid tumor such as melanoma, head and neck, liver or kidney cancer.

The CDR3: CATLGDNTGELFF. The nucleotides are TGTGCCACCCTGGGCGATAACACCGGGGAGCTGTTTTTT. The V and J genes are TRBV6-6 and TRBJ2-2; the D gene cannot be resolved reliably. The junction shows trimming of 10 bases on V and 2 bases on J, plus 11 bases between the germline ends. The cysteine opens and the phenylalanine closes a CDR3 of 13 amino acids. Only the CDR3 region is kept as DNA, spanning 39 bases read in frame from base 1. For CDR1 and CDR2, the germline V gene (reference sequence) lists MNHNY and SVGAGI.